This TCR beta chain came from a study of blood T cell repertoires in COVID-19. Study information: Acute and convalescent COVID-19 samples came from the United States, Italy and Spain. Sources were T cells, B-cell-depleted T cells, or PBMCs; the material itself was cDNA or gDNA.

TCRdb's table, derived via immunoSEQ multiplex PCR, lists solely in-frame clones and lacks some. The sample gives over 200,000 clones, roughly nine tenths of which show up once; 10% to 12% is in the top ten. CDR3 length: 15 amino acids. Only one count was recorded for this clone. Participants spanned ages roughly 18 to 90 years and resided in about two dozen US areas. Participants had their cohort set by participant-reported clinical history. Sequencing was carried out using PBMCs or T cells enriched from blood (not recorded which). The sequence was collected from a man between 25 and 39 years old who had recovered from COVID-19. This chain joins TRBV12-2 and TRBJ2-7; the table's D call of TRBD2 was not tested on the DNA. TRBV12-2 is assigned pseudogene status. This CDR3 is CASRPPGTRMDEQYF. The CDR3 coding sequence is TGTGCAAGTCGCCCTCCCGGGACTAGAATGGACGAGCAGTACTTC.